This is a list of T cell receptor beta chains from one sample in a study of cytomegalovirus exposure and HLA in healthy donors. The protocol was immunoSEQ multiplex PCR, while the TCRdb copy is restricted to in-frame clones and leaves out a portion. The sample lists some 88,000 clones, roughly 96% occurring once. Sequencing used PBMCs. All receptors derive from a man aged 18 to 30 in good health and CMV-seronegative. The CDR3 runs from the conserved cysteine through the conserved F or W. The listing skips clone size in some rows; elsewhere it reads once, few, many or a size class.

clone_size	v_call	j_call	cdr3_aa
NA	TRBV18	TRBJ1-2	CASSLEGAHGYTF
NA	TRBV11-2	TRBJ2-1	CASSLGGRVNEQFF
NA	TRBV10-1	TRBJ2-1	CASSDLRGPSYNEQFF
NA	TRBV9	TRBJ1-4	CASSTRVANEKLFF
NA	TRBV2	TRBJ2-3	CASSRGTITDTQYF
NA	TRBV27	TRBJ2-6	CASSSSGTGFSGANVLTF
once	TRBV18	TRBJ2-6	CASSPGTGVGANVLTF
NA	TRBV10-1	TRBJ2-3	CASSELLAGVGDTQYF
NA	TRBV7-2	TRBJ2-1	CASQLAGVNEQFF
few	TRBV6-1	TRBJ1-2	CAGTYGAANYGYTF
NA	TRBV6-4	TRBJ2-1	CASSEGLAGPYNEQFF
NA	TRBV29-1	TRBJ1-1	CSVEGVTGGTEAFF
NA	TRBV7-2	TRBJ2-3	CASSLEARISDTQYF
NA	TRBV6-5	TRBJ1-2	CASSPQGTYGYTF
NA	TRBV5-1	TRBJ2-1	CASSLGASGSYNEQFF
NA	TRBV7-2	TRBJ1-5	CASSPVGGVISNQPQHF
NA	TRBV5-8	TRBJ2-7	CASSRDRGSYEQYF
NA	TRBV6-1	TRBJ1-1	CATRLPRAAFF
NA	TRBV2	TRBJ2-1	CASSGTSGRVREQFF